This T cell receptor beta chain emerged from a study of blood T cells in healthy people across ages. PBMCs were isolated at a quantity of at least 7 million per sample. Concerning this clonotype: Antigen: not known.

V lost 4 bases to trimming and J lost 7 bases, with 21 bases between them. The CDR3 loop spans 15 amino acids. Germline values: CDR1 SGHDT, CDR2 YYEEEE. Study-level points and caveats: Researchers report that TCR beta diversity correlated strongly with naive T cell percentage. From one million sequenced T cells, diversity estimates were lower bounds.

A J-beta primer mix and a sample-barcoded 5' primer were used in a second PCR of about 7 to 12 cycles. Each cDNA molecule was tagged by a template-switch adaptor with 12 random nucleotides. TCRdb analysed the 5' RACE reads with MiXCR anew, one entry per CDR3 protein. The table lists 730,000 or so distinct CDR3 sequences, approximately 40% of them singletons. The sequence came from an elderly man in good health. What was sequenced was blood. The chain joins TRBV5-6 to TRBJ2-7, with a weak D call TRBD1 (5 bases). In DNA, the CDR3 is TGTGCCAGCAGCGACCAGGGTAGTACCTACAATGAGCAGTACTTC. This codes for CASSDQGSTYNEQYF.